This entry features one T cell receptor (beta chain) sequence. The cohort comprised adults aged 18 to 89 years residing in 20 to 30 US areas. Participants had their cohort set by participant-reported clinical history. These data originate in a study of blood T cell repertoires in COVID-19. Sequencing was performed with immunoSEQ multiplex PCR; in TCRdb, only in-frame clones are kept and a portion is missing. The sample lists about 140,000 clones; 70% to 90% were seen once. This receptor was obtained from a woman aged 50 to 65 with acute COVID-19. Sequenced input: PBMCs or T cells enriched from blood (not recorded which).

CDR3 sequence (DNA): TGTGCCAGCAGCGTAGTTTGGCGGGAGCCGACAGATACGCAGTATTTT. Amino acid sequence: CASSVVWREPTDTQYF. The rearrangement uses TRBV9 and TRBJ2-3; 7 bases fit TRBD2. The J segment lost 3 bases and the V segment lost 0 bases, leaving 7 bases of the junction unmatched. This CDR3 is 16 amino acids long. Germline V gene sequence: CDR1 SGDLS, CDR2 YYNGEE.